What follows are 7 T cell receptor beta chains derived from one specimen sequenced in a study of T-cell reconstitution after alpha-beta-depleted transplantation in children. Unique molecular identifiers were built into the TCRbeta library. A single record per CDR3 protein comes from TCRdb applying MiXCR to the PCR reads. The table has roughly 500,000 distinct CDR3 sequences, about 16% seen once; the top ten hold less than 4%. The specimen comprised PBMCs from the stem cell graft donor, sampled from the stem cell graft. These receptors were collected from a human donor who donated a stem cell graft to a child with acute lymphoblastic leukemia.

This clonotype was counted between two and nine times. This chain connects TRBV9 to TRBJ1-2, with 8 bases matching TRBD1. The germline gives CDR1 SGDLS, CDR2 YYNGEE. This CDR3 has 13 residues. The V segment lost 2 bases and the J segment 8 bases; nucleotides outside the gene matches: 5. CDR3 DNA sequence: TGTGCCAGCAGCGTCTCAGGGGGCGCCGGCTACACCTTC. Protein product: CASSVSGGAGYTF.

The chain employs TRBV10-2 and TRBJ2-1; D unclear. The CDR3 runs to 15 residues. V gave up 4 bases and J gave up 5 bases, with 15 bases separating them. Germline CDR1 WSHSY, CDR2 SAAADI. DNA for the CDR3: TGCGCCAGCAGTGTGGACGGGCTCAGACACAATGAGCAGTTCTTC. Amino acid sequence: CASSVDGLRHNEQFF.

This chain links TRBV12-3 or TRBV12-4 with TRBJ2-2, with D unclear. V lost 7 bases and J 8 bases, leaving 8 bases between the germline ends. CDR3 length: 11 amino acids. CDR3 nucleotide sequence: TGTGCCAGCACCGTGAGAGGGGAGCTGTTTTTT. Protein sequence: CASTVRGELFF.

The rearrangement links TRBV5-1 to TRBJ1-5; D unresolved. The CDR3 has 13 amino acids. Trimming pared 0 bases from V and 5 bases from J, leaving 6 bases between. CDR1 is SGHRS and CDR2 is YFSETQ in the germline V gene. The CDR3 bases are TGCGCCAGCAGCTTGGAACGGTATCAGCCCCAGCATTTT. This translates into CASSLERYQPQHF.

This clonotype was found a few times. J is TRBJ2-1 and V is TRBV15; 7 nucleotides match TRBD2. This CDR3 is 14 amino acids long. Germline-derived CDR1 and CDR2 are LNHNV and YYDKDF (reference sequence). J lost 7 bases, V lost 3 bases, and 6 bases had no gene match. In DNA, the CDR3 is TGTGCCACCAGCAGTTCGGGAGGAAGGAATGAGCAGTTCTTC. Protein sequence: CATSSSGGRNEQFF.

There are a few counts of this clonotype. The chain combines TRBV20-1 with TRBJ1-4; TRBD1 is a possible D gene (5 bases). Trimming stripped 6 bases from V and 8 bases from J, with 10 bases between. CDR1 is DFQATT and CDR2 is SNEGSKA in the germline V gene (reference sequence). The CDR3 loop spans 11 amino acids. The CDR3 DNA reads as TGCAGTGCATGGGGCTACGAAAAACTGTTTTTT. This gives the protein CSAWGYEKLFF.

This chain connects TRBV5-1 to TRBJ2-1; tentatively, D is TRBD2 (7 bases). Germline V gene sequence: CDR1 SGHRS, CDR2 YFSETQ. The CDR3 spans 16 residues. The germline V and J ends were trimmed by 4 bases and 5 bases, with 19 bases remaining between them. DNA of the CDR3: TGCGCCAGCAGCGCCGTGGGGGGGCCAGGGGACAATGAGCAGTTCTTC. Amino acids: CASSAVGGPGDNEQFF. The full variable domain, completed using reference TRBV5-1 and TRBJ2-1, is KAGVTQTPRYLIKTRGQQVTLSCSPISGHRSVSWYQQTPGQGLQFLFEYFSETQRNKGNFPGRFSGRQFSNSRSEMNVSTLELGDSALYLCASSAVGGPGDNEQFFGPGTRLTVL.